This entry concerns a single T cell receptor (beta chain). Its antigen is still unknown. The CDR3 length is 13 residues. The ends were cut back, 0 bases at V and 10 bases at J, with 7 bases in the middle. Germline-derived CDR1 and CDR2 are MNHGY and SAAAGT. This sample stems from a study of T cells in localized non-small cell lung cancer. Study-wide results and limits: A median of approximately 60 of the top 100 tumor clones appeared in adjacent lung, which was paired and uninvolved. Only one tumor region was sequenced, so heterogeneity remains possible.

Repertoires were generated with immunoSEQ multiplex PCR, while TCRdb's copy carries only in-frame clones and drops some. The top ten hold around a sixth of the sample, which has around 1,200 clones, approximately 30% seen once. The genes are TRBV6-8 and TRBJ1-6; D uncertain. This material consisted of lung tumor tissue, taken before any cancer treatment. The clonotype was recovered from a female donor older than 55 with stage III squamous cell lung carcinoma. The DNA of the CDR3 is TGTGCCAGCAGTTACTCAGCTGGATCACCCCTCCACTTT. Its translation is CASSYSAGSPLHF.